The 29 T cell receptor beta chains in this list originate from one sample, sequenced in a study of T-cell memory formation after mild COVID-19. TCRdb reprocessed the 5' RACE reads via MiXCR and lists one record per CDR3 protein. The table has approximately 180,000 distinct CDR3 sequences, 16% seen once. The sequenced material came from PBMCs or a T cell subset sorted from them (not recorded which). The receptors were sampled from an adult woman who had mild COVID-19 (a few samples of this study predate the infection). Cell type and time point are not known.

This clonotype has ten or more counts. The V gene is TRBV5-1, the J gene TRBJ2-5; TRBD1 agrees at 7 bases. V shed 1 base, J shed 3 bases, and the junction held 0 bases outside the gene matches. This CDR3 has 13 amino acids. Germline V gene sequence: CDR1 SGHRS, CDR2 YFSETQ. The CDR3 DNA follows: TGCGCCAGCAGCTTGACAGGGGAAGAGACCCAGTACTTC. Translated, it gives CASSLTGEETQYF.

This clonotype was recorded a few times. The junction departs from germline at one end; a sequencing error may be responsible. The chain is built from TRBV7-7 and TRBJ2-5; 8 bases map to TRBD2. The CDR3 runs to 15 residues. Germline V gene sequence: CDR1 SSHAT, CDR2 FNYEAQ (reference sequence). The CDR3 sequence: CASSFRGGKEETQYF. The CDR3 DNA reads TGTGCTAGCAGCTTCCGCGGGGGGAAGGAAGAGACCCAGTACTTC.

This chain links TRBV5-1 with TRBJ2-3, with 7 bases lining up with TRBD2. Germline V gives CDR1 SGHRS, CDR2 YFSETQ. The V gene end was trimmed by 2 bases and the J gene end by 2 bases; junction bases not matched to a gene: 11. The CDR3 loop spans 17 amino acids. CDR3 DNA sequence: TGCGCCAGCAGCTTCGGTTCACGGACTAGGTCCACAGATACGCAGTATTTT. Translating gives CASSFGSRTRSTDTQYF. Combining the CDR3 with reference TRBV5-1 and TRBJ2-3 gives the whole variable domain KAGVTQTPRYLIKTRGQQVTLSCSPISGHRSVSWYQQTPGQGLQFLFEYFSETQRNKGNFPGRFSGRQFSNSRSEMNVSTLELGDSALYLCASSFGSRTRSTDTQYFGPGTRLTVL.

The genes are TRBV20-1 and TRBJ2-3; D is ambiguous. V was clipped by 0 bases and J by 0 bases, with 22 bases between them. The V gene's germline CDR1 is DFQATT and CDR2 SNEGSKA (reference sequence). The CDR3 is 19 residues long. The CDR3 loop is CSARDHLRTAKPSTDTQYF. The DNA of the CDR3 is TGCAGTGCTAGAGATCATTTGCGGACCGCAAAGCCTAGCACAGATACGCAGTATTTT.

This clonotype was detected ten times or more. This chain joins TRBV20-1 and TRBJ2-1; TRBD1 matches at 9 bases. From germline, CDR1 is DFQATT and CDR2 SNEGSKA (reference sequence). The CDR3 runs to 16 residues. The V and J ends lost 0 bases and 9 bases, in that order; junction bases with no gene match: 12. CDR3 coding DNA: TGCAGTGCTAGAGATTTGCGGGGACAGGGAACGGGTGAGCAGTTCTTC. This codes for CSARDLRGQGTGEQFF.

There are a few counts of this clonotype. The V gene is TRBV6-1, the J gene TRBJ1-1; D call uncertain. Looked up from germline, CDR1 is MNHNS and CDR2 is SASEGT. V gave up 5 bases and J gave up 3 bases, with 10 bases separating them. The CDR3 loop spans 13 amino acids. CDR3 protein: CASSPTADTEAFF. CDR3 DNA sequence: TGTGCCAGCAGTCCCACCGCGGACACTGAAGCTTTCTTT.

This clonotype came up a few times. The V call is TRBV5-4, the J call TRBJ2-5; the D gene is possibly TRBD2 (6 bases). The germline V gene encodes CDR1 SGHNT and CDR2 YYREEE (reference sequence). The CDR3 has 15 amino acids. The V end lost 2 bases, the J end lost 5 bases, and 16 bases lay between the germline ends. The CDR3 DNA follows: TGTGCCAGCAGCTTATCGGCGGGGAGGCAGGAGACCCAGTACTTC. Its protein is CASSLSAGRQETQYF.

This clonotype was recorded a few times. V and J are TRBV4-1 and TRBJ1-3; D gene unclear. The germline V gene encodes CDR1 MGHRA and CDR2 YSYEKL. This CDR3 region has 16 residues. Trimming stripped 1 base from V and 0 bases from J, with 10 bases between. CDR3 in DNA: TGCGCCAGCAGCCAAGGGGTCAGCATCTCTGGAAACACCATATATTTT. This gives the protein CASSQGVSISGNTIYF.

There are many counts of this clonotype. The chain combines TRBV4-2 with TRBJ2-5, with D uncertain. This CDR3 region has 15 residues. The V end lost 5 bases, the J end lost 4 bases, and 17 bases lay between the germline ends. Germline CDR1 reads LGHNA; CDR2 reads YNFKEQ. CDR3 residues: CASSDGSTVGETQYF. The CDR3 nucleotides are TGTGCCAGCAGCGACGGGTCCACGGTCGGAGAGACCCAGTACTTC.

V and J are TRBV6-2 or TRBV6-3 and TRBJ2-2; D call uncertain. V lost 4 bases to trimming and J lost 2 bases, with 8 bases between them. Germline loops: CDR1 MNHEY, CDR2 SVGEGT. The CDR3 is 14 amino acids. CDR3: CASSSLVNTGELFF. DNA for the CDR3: TGTGCCAGCAGTTCGTTAGTTAACACCGGGGAGCTGTTTTTT.

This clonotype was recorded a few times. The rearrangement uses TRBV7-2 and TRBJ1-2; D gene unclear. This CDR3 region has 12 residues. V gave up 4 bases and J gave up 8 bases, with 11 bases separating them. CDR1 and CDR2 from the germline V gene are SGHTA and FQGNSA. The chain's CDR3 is CASSSGLGGYTF. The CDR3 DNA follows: TGTGCCAGCAGCTCGGGCTTGGGCGGCTACACCTTC.

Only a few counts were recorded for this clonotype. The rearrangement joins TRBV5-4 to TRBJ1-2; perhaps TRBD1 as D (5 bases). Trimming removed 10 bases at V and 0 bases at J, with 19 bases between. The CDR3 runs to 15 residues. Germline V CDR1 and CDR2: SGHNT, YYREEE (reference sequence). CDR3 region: CAASVRGTPNYGYTF. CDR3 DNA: TGTGCCGCATCCGTTAGGGGTACCCCTAACTATGGCTACACCTTC.

The CDR3 coding sequence is TGCAGTGCTATGGGCGCGAACACCGGGGAGCTGTTTTTT. Its translation is CSAMGANTGELFF. This rearrangement joins TRBV20-1 to TRBJ2-2; no reliable D call. Germline V CDR1 and CDR2: DFQATT, SNEGSKA (reference sequence). Deletions cut 4 bases from V and 0 bases from J, with 6 bases between. This CDR3 has 13 amino acids.

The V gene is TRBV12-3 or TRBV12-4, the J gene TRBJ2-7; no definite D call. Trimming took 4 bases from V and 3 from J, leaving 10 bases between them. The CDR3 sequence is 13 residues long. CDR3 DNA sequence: TGTGCCAGCAGTTCCTTGGCGGTCTACGAGCAGTACTTC. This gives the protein CASSSLAVYEQYF.

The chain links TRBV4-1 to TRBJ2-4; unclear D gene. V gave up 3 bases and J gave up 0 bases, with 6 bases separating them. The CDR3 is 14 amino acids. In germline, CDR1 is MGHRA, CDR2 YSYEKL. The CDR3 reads CASSQPVAKNIQYF. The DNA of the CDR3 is TGCGCCAGCAGCCAGCCTGTAGCCAAAAACATTCAGTACTTC.

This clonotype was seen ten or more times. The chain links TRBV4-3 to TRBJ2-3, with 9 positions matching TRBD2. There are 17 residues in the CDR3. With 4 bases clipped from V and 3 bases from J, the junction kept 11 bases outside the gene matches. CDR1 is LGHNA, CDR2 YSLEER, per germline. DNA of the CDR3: TGCGCCAGCAGCCTTACCTGGAGCGGGAGGAGGACAGATACGCAGTATTTT. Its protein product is CASSLTWSGRRTDTQYF.

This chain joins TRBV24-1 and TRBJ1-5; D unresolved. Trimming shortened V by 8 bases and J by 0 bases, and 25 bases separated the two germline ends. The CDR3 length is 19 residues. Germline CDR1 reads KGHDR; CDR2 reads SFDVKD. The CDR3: CATTDQDLANFYSNQPQHF. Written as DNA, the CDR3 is TGTGCCACCACCGATCAGGATCTAGCGAATTTTTATAGCAATCAGCCCCAGCATTTT.

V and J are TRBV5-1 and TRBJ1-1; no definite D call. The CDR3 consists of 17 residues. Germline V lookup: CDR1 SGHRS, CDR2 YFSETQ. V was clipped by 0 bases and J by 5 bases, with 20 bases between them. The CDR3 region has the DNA TGCGCCAGCAGCTTGGAAGTATCCGGGTCGCTGGGGACTGAAGCTTTCTTT. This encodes CASSLEVSGSLGTEAFF.

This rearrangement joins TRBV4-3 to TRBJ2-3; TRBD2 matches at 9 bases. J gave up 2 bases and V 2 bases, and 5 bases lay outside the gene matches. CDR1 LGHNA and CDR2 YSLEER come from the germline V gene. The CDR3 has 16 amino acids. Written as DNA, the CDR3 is TGCGCCAGCAGCCAACAGGCTAGCGGGATCACAGATACGCAGTATTTT. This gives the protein CASSQQASGITDTQYF.

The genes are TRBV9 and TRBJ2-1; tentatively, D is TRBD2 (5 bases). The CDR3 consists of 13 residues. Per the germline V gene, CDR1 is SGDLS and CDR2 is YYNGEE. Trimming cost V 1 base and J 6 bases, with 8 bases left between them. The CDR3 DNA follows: TGTGCCAGCAGCGTAACCGGAGGCAATGAGCAGTTCTTC. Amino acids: CASSVTGGNEQFF. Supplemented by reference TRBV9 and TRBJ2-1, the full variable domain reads DSGVTQTPKHLITATGQRVTLRCSPRSGDLSVYWYQQSLDQGLQFLIQYYNGEERAKGNILERFSAQQFPDLHSELNLSSLELGDSALYFCASSVTGGNEQFFGPGTRLTVL.

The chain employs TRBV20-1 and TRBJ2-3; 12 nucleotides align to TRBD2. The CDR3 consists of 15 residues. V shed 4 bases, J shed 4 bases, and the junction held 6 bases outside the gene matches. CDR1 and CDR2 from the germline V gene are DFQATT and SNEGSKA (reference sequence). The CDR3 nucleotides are TGCAGTGCTAAGGACCTAGCGGGGGGGCCAGATACGCAGTATTTT. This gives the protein CSAKDLAGGPDTQYF.

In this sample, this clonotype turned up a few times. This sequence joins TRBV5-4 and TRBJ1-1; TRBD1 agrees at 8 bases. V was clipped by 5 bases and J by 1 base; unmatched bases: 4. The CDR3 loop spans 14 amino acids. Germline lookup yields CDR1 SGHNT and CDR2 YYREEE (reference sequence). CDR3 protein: CASSPGQENTEAFF. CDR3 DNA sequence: TGTGCCAGCAGTCCGGGACAGGAGAACACTGAAGCTTTCTTT.

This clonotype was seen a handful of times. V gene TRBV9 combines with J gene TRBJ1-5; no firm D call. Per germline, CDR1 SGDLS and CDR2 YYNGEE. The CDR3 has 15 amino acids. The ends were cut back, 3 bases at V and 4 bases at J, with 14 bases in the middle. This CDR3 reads CASSGSGVGNQPQHF. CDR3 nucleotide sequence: TGTGCCAGCAGCGGTTCTGGGGTGGGAAATCAGCCCCAGCATTTT.

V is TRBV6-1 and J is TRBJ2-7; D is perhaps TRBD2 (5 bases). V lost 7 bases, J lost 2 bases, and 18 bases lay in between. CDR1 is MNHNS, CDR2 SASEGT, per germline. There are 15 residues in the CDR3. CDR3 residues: CASTQEGVGTYEQYF. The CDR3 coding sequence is TGTGCCAGCACTCAAGAGGGAGTAGGGACCTACGAGCAGTACTTC.

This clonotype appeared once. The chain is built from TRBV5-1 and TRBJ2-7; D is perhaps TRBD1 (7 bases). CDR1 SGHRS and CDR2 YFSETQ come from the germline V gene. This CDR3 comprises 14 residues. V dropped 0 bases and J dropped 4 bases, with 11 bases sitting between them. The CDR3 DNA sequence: TGCGCCAGCAGCTTGGGGCGGGACAGATACGAGCAGTACTTC. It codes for CASSLGRDRYEQYF.

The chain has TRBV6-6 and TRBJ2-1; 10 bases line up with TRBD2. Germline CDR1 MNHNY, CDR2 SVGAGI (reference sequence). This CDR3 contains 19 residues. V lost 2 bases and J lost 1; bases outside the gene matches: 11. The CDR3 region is CASSYRGLRTSGSYNEQFF. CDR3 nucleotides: TGTGCCAGCAGTTACCGGGGCCTCCGGACTAGCGGATCCTACAATGAGCAGTTCTTC.

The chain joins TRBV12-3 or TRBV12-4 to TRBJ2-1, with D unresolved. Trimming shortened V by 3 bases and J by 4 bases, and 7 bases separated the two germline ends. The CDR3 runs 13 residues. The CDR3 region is CASSLARYNEQFF. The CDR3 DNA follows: TGTGCCAGCAGTTTGGCCAGGTACAATGAGCAGTTCTTC.

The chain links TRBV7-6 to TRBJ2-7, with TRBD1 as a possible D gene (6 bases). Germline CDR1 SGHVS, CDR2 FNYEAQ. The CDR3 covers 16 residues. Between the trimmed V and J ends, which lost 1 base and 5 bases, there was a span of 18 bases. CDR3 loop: CASSLGQGRTRDEQYF. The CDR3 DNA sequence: TGTGCCAGCAGCTTAGGTCAGGGGCGGACGAGGGACGAGCAGTACTTC. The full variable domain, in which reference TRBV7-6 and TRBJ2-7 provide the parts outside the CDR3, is GAGVSQSPRYKVTKRGQDVALRCDPISGHVSLYWYRQALGQGPEFLTYFNYEAQQDKSGLPNDRFSAERPEGSISTLTIQRTEQRDSAMYRCASSLGQGRTRDEQYFGPGTRLTVT.

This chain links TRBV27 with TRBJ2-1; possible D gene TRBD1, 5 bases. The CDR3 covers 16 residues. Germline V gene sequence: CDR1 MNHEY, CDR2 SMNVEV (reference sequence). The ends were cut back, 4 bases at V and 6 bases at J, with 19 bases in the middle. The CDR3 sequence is CASSYGGAPGGNEQFF. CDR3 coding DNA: TGTGCCAGCAGTTATGGTGGGGCCCCTGGTGGCAATGAGCAGTTCTTC.